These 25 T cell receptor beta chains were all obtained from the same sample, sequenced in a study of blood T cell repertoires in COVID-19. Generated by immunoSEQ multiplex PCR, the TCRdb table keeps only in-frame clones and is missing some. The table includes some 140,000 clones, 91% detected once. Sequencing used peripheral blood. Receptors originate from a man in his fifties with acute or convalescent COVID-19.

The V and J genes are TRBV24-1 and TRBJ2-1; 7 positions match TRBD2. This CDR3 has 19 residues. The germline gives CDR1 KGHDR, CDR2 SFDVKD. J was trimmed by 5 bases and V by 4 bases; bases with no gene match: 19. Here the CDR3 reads CATSDPRTSPDTPDNEQFF. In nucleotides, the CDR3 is TGTGCCACCAGTGACCCCCGGACTAGTCCGGACACACCTGACAATGAGCAGTTCTTC.

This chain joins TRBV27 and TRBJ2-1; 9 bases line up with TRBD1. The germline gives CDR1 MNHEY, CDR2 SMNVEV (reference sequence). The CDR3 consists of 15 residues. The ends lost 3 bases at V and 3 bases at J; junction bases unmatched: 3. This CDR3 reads CASSFLGQGYNEQFF. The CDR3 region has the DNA TGTGCCAGCAGTTTTTTGGGACAGGGCTACAATGAGCAGTTCTTC.

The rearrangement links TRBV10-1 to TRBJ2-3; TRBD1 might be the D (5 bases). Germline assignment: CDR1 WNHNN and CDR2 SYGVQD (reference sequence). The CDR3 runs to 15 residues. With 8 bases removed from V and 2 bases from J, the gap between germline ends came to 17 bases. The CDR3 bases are TGCGCCAGCTCCGAAGCGACAGCAACCACAGATACGCAGTATTTT. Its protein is CASSEATATTDTQYF.

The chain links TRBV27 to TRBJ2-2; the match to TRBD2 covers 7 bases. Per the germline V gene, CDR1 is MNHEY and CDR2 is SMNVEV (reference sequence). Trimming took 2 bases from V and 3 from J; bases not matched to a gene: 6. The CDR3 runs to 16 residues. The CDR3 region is CASSLTAGAYTGELFF. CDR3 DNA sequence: TGTGCCAGCAGTTTAACGGCGGGAGCCTACACCGGGGAGCTGTTTTTT.

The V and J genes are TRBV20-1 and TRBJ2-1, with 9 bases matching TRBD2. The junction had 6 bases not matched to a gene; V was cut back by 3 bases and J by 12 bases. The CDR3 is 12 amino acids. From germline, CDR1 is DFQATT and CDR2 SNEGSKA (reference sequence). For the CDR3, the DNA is TGCAGTGCTAGTCAGACTAGCGGATTGCAGTTCTTC. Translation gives CSASQTSGLQFF.

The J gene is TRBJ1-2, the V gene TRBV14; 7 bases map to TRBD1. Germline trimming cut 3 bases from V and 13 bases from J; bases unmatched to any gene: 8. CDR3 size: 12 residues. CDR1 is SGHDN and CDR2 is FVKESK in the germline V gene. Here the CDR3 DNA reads TGTGCCAGCAGCCATGGAGGGGGCTCTATCACCTTC. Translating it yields CASSHGGGSITF.

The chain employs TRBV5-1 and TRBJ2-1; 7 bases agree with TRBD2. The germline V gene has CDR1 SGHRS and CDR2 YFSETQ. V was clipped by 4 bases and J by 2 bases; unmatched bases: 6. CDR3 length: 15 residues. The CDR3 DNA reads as TGCGCCAGCAGCCCGGGACTACCCACCTACAATGAGCAGTTCTTC. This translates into CASSPGLPTYNEQFF.

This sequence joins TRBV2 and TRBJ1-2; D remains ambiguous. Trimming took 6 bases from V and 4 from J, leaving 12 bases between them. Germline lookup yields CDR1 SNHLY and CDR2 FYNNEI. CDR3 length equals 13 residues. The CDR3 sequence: CASRSAGIYGYTF. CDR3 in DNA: TGTGCCAGCAGGAGTGCGGGTATCTATGGCTACACCTTC.

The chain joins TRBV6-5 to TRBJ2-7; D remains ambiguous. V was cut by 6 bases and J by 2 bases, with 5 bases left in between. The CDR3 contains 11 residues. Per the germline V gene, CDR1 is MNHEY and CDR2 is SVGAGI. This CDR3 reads CASRSTYEQYF. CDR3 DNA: TGTGCCAGCAGGAGTACCTACGAGCAGTACTTC.

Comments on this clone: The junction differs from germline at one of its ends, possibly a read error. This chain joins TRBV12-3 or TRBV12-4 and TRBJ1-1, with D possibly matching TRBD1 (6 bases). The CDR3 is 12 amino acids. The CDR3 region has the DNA TGTGCCAGCAGTTCCGGAACAGGGAAGGTGCTCTTT. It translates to CASSSGTGKVLF.

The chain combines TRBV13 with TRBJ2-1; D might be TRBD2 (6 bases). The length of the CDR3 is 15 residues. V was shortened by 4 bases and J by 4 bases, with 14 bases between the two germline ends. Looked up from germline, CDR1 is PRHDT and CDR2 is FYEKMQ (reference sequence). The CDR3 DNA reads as TGTGCCAGCAGCTCATGGGGAGGAGGTTACAATGAGCAGTTCTTC. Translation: CASSSWGGGYNEQFF.

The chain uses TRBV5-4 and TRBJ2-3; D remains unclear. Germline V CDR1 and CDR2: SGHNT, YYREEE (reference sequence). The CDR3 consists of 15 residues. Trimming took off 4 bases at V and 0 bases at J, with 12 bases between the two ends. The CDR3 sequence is CASSKTGSSTDTQYF. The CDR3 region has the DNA TGTGCCAGCAGCAAGACTGGTTCTAGCACAGATACGCAGTATTTT.

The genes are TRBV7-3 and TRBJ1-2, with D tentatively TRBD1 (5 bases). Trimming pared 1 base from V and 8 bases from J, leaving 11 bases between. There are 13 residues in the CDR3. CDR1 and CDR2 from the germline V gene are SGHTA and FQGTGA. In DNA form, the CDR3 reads TGTGCCAGCAGCTTAAATGCAGGGCTCGGCTACACCTTC. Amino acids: CASSLNAGLGYTF. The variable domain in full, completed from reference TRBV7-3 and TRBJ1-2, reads GAGVSQTPSNKVTEKGKYVELRCDPISGHTALYWYRQSLGQGPEFLIYFQGTGAADDSGLPNDRFFAVRPEGSVSTLKIQRTERGDSAVYLCASSLNAGLGYTFGSGTRLTVV.

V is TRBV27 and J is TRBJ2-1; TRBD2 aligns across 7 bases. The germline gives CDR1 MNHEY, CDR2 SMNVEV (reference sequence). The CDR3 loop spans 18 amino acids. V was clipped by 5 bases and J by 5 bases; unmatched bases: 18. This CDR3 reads CASSPFPRLANINNEQFF. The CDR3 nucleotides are TGTGCCAGCAGTCCATTCCCCCGACTAGCTAATATTAACAATGAGCAGTTCTTC.

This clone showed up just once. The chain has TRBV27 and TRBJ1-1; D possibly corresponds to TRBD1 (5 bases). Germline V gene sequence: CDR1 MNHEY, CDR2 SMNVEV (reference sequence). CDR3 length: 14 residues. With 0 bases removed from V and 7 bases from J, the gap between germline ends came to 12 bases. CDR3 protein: CASSLSAGGDEAFF. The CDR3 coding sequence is TGTGCCAGCAGTTTATCGGCCGGGGGGGATGAAGCTTTCTTT.

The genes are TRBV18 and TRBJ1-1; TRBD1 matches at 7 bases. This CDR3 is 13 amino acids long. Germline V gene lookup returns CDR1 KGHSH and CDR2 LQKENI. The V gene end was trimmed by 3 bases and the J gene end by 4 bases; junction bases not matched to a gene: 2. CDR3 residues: CASSPYRGTEAFF. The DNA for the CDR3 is TGTGCCAGCTCACCTTACAGGGGCACTGAAGCTTTCTTT.

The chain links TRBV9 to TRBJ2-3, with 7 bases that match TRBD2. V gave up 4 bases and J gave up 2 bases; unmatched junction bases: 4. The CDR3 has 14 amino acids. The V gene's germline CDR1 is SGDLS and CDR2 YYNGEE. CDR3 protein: CASSISGNTDTQYF. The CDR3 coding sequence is TGTGCCAGCAGCATCAGCGGGAACACAGATACGCAGTATTTT.

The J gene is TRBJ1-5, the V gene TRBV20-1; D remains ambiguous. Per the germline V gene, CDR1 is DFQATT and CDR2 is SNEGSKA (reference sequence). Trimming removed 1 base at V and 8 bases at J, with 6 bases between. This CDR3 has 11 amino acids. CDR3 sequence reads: CSARGREPQHF. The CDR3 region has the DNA TGCAGTGCTAGAGGGAGGGAGCCCCAGCATTTT.

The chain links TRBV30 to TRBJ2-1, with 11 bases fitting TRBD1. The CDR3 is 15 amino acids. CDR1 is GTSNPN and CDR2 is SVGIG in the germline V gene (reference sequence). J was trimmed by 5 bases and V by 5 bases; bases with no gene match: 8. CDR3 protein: CAWAKLGQGDNEQFF. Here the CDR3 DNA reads TGTGCCTGGGCCAAGCTGGGACAGGGGGACAATGAGCAGTTCTTC.

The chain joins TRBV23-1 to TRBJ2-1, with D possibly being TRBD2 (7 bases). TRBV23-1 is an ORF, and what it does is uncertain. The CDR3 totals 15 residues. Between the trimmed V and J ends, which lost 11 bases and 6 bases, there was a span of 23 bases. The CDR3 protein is CAPGVGGARVNEQFF. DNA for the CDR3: TGCGCCCCGGGGGTGGGGGGGGCCAGGGTCAATGAGCAGTTCTTC.

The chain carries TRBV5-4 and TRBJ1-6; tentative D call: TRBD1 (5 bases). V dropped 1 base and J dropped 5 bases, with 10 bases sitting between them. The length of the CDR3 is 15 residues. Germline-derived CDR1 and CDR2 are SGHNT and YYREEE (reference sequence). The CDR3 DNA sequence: TGTGCCAGCAGCTTGTTTTCCAGGGATAATTCACCCCTCCACTTT. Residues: CASSLFSRDNSPLHF.

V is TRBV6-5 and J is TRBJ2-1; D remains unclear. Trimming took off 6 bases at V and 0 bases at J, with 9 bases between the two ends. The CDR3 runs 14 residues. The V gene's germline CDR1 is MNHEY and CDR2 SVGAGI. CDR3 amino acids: CASSVLSSYNEQFF. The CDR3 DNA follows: TGTGCCAGCAGCGTCCTTAGCTCCTACAATGAGCAGTTCTTC.

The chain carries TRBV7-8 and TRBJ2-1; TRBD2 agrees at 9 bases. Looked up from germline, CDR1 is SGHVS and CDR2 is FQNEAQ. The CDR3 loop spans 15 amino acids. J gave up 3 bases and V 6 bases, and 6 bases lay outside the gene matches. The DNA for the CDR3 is TGTGCCAGCAGTTCCAGCGGGAGGTACTACAATGAGCAGTTCTTC. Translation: CASSSSGRYYNEQFF.

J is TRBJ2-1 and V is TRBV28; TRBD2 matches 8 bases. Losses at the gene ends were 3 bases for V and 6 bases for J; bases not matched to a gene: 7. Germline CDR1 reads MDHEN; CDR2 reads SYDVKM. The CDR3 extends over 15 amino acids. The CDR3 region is CASSFPQLAVNEQFF. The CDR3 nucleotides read TGTGCCAGCAGTTTCCCACAACTAGCGGTCAATGAGCAGTTCTTC.

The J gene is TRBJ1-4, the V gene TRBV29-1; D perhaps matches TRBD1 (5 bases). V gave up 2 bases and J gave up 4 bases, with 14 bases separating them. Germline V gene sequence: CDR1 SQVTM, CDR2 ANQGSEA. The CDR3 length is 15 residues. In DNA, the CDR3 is TGCAGCGTTGAACTCTCCGGGACTCGTAATGAAAAACTGTTTTTT. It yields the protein CSVELSGTRNEKLFF.